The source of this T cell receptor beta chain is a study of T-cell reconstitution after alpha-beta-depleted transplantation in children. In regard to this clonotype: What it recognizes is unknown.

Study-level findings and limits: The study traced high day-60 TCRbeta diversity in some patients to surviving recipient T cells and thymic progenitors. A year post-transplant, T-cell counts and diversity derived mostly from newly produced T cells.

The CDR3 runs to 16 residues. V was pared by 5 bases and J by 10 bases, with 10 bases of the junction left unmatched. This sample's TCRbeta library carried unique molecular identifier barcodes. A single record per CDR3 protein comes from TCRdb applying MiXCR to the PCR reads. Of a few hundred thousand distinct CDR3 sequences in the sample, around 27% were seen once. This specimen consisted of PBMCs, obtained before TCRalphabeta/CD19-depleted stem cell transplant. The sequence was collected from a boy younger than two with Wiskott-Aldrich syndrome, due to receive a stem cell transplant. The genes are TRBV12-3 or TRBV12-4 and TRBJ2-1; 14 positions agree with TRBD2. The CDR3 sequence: CASSLSGTSGRGEQFF. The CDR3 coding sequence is TGTGCCAGCAGTCTGTCCGGGACTAGCGGGAGAGGCGAGCAGTTCTTC.